A selection of T cell receptor beta chains follows, all from one sample in a study of cytomegalovirus exposure and HLA in healthy donors. The table came from immunoSEQ multiplex PCR; TCRdb's copy has only in-frame clones and leaves some out. The sample has about 130,000 clones, roughly three quarters seen once; the top ten hold about a tenth. What was sequenced was PBMCs. These TCRs come from a man aged 25 to 40 in good health and CMV-seropositive. The CDR3 runs from the conserved cysteine through the conserved F or W. The order of the fields is J gene, D gene, clone size, V gene, CDR3 DNA, CDR3 protein. A D gene is named only where the DNA matches it firmly. A clone size is listed for some rows: how often the clone was seen (once, few, many), or a class if it is expanded.

j_gene: TRBJ1-1; d_gene: -; abundance: once; v_gene: TRBV7-2; CDR3nt: TGTGCCAGCAGCACCACAGAGAACACTGAAGCTTTCTTT; CDR3aa: CASSTTENTEAFF
j_gene: TRBJ2-3; d_gene: TRBD2; abundance: -; v_gene: TRBV28; CDR3nt: TGTGCCAGCACCCCCCCGAGCGGGAGTGCAGATACGCAGTATTTT; CDR3aa: CASTPPSGSADTQYF
j_gene: TRBJ1-2; d_gene: TRBD1; abundance: -; v_gene: TRBV28; CDR3nt: TGTGCCAGCAGTTTATGGAACAGGGGCCCTTGGGGCTACACCTTC; CDR3aa: CASSLWNRGPWGYTF
j_gene: TRBJ2-3; d_gene: TRBD2; abundance: -; v_gene: TRBV6-5; CDR3nt: TGTGCCAGCAGCCGTAGCGGGTTGCGCACAGATACGCAGTATTTT; CDR3aa: CASSRSGLRTDTQYF
j_gene: TRBJ1-5; d_gene: TRBD1; abundance: -; v_gene: TRBV19; CDR3nt: TGTGCCACACAGGACAGGTTGTATAGCAATCAGCCCCAGCATTTT; CDR3aa: CATQDRLYSNQPQHF
j_gene: TRBJ1-2; d_gene: TRBD1; abundance: -; v_gene: TRBV19; CDR3nt: TGTGCCAGTAGCAAACGGACAGGGGTTCGGAATCGCGCACATGGCTACACCTTC; CDR3aa: CASSKRTGVRNRAHGYTF
j_gene: TRBJ2-7; d_gene: TRBD2; abundance: -; v_gene: TRBV28; CDR3nt: TGTGCCAGCAGACCGGGACTAGCGGGAGAGACCTACGAGCAGTACTTC; CDR3aa: CASRPGLAGETYEQYF
j_gene: TRBJ2-7; d_gene: -; abundance: -; v_gene: TRBV5-1; CDR3nt: TGCGCCAGCAGCTTCCGAGTTCCCCCTCAAGCCGAGCAGTACTTC; CDR3aa: CASSFRVPPQAEQYF
j_gene: TRBJ2-4; d_gene: TRBD1; abundance: -; v_gene: TRBV28; CDR3nt: TGTGCCAGCAACCGACAGGGGGTAGCCAAAAACATTCAGTACTTC; CDR3aa: CASNRQGVAKNIQYF
j_gene: TRBJ2-2; d_gene: -; abundance: -; v_gene: TRBV28; CDR3nt: TGTGCCAGCAGTTTCGGGGGAGGGAACACCGGGGAGCTGTTTTTT; CDR3aa: CASSFGGGNTGELFF
j_gene: TRBJ2-1; d_gene: TRBD2; abundance: -; v_gene: TRBV7-8; CDR3nt: TGTGCCAGCAGGTCTTCCTTTGGGGGGGAGGGCCAAGATGAGCAGTTCTTC; CDR3aa: CASRSSFGGEGQDEQFF
j_gene: TRBJ2-1; d_gene: TRBD2; abundance: once; v_gene: TRBV11-3; CDR3nt: TGTGCCAGCAGGAAAAAGGGGGTAGCGGGAGGGTTTTCCTACAATGAGCAGTTCTTC; CDR3aa: CASRKKGVAGGFSYNEQFF
j_gene: TRBJ2-5; d_gene: TRBD1; abundance: -; v_gene: TRBV27; CDR3nt: TGTGCCAGCACCCCGACAGGGGGGGAGACCCAGTACTTC; CDR3aa: CASTPTGGETQYF
j_gene: TRBJ1-6; d_gene: TRBD1; abundance: -; v_gene: TRBV6-6; CDR3nt: TGTGCCAGCAGTAGACAGGGGGCTAATAATTCACCCCTCCACTTT; CDR3aa: CASSRQGANNSPLHF